The subject of this entry is one T cell receptor (beta chain). Its antigen is undetermined. Sequencing used immunoSEQ multiplex PCR; TCRdb keeps in-frame clones, though not all of them. The sample lists more than 150,000 clones, approximately 91% seen once, with roughly 1.6% in the top ten. This sample is drawn from a study of T cell responses to AZD1222 COVID-19 vaccine. Study conclusions and caveats: The sample set comprised mostly white British donors with more females, and clonal diversity was possibly underestimated.

The CDR3 contains 16 residues. Between the trimmed V and J ends, which lost 5 bases and 0 bases, there was a span of 17 bases. The germline gives CDR1 SGHAT, CDR2 FQDESV (reference sequence). The analysis combined second doses at about 4 or about 12 weeks. The clonotype originates from an adult who received the AZD1222 COVID-19 vaccine. The sequencing here drew on peripheral blood, taken 28 days after the second AZD1222 dose. This chain joins TRBV11-1 and TRBJ2-7; D may correspond to TRBD1 or TRBD2 (5 bases each). CDR3: CASSPWGIVRSYEQYF. DNA for the CDR3: TGTGCCAGCAGCCCGTGGGGGATAGTTCGCTCCTACGAGCAGTACTTC.